Sequencing of this T cell receptor beta chain was carried out in a study of OX40 agonist ivuxolimab in advanced cancers. With respect to this clone: Its matching antigen is unknown.

Assay: immunoSEQ multiplex PCR; the TCRdb copy retains only in-frame clones and omits some. The sample carries approximately 82,000 clones, 80% to 90% recorded once. Study-wide results and limits: The investigators did not determine what antigen specificity the expanded peripheral T cells had.

The CDR3 is 14 amino acids. Germline V gene sequence: CDR1 MNHNY, CDR2 SVGAGI (reference sequence). The junction had 5 bases not matched to a gene; V was cut back by 5 bases and J by 3 bases. The chain joins TRBV6-6 to TRBJ2-5; 8 bases are shared with TRBD2. The material was CD4+ or CD8+ T cells sorted from blood, obtained in a trial of the OX40 agonist ivuxolimab. The TCR originated in an adult with an advanced solid tumor such as melanoma, head and neck, liver or kidney cancer. CDR3 loop: CASSKGLVEETQYF. The CDR3 region has the DNA TGTGCCAGCAGTAAGGGACTAGTTGAAGAGACCCAGTACTTC.